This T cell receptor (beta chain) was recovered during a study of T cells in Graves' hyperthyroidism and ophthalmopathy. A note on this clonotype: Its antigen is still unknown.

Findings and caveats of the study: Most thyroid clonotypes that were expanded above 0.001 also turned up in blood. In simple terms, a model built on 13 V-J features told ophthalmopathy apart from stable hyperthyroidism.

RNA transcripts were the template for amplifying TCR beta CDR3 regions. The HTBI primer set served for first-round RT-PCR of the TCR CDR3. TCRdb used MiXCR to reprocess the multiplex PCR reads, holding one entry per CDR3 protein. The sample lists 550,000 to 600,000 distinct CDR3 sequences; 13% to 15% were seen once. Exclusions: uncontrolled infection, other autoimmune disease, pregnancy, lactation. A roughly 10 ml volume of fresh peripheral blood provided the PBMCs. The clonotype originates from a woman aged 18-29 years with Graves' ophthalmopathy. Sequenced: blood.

As DNA, the CDR3 is TGCGCCAGCACCGAGAACAGAGCTAACTATGGCTACACCTTC. Translating gives CASTENRANYGYTF. The rearrangement links TRBV5-1 to TRBJ1-2; D is ambiguous. The germline gives CDR1 SGHRS, CDR2 YFSETQ. Trimming cost V 6 bases and J 0 bases, with 12 bases left between them. The CDR3 totals 14 residues.